The source of this T cell receptor beta chain is a study of T cells in Graves' hyperthyroidism and ophthalmopathy (dated by TCRdb to about 2019). With regard to the full study: Peripheral blood was sampled at the time of initial diagnosis, prior to any treatment. A discovery cohort of approximately 97 patients, approximately 45 with Graves' ophthalmopathy and 55 to 60 with stable Graves' hyperthyroidism, was used to find distinguishing TCR V-J signatures. Prospective prediction of ophthalmopathy was tested in an independent validation cohort of 18 to 20 hyperthyroidism patients and 15 to 17 patients who later progressed to ophthalmopathy. The 100 or so discovery patients were randomly split 7:3 into training and test sets. Thyroid tissue and blood T-cell repertoires from about six Graves' hyperthyroidism patients were also compared in the study. Following sampling, methimazole starting at 30 mg daily was given to hyperthyroidism patients, and high-dose intravenous methylprednisolone was given to ophthalmopathy patients. According to the paper, TCR Vbeta CDR3 sequencing was carried out on around 140 peripheral blood samples, which came from fewer than 50 ophthalmopathy, roughly 75 hyperthyroidism and roughly 17 progressor patients.

V is clipped by 3 bases and J by 8 bases, and the sequence between their germline boundaries is 9 bases long. CDR3 length: 12 amino acids, cysteine to phenylalanine. The kept DNA is CDR3 alone, 36 bases in frame from the first base. Moderately to severely active disease, a Clinical Activity Score of at least 3, a NOSPECS grade of at least 4, and a duration under 3 months were present in ophthalmopathy patients. Any patient with an uncontrolled infection, another autoimmune disease, pregnancy or lactation was excluded. Diagnoses were established on the basis of clinical symptoms, serum thyroxine and TRAb, thyroid ultrasound, and orbital computed tomography. Ficoll-Paque density gradient centrifugation was used to isolate PBMCs from around 10 ml of fresh peripheral blood. Trizol reagent was used to extract total RNA, and RNA quality was then checked on an Agilent 2100 Bioanalyzer. The full study reports these points: No statistical method was used to fix the sample size in advance, and group allocation was not hidden from the investigators. Blood samples also contained most of the expanded thyroid clonotypes (frequency above 0.001), which suggests that blood repertoires may reflect thyroid immune responses. A model built on a 13 V-J signature distinguished ophthalmopathy from stable hyperthyroidism, reaching about 88% sensitivity and around 81% specificity in cross-validation and 80%/75% in testing. In validation, progression to ophthalmopathy was predicted by the model with more than 65% sensitivity and under 85% specificity, a median of approximately 6.5 months before onset.

This clonotype was counted a few times. Its antigen target is currently unknown. No much larger clone exists at a distance of one base, and base qualities are not known. The TCR beta CDR3 regions were amplified from RNA transcripts. The TCR CDR3 was subjected to a first round of RT-PCR using the HTBI primer set and the Qiagen OneStep RT-PCR kit. Libraries were constructed in a second round of multiplex PCR, after which size selection and purification were performed. Libraries were sequenced paired-end with 100 bp reads on an Illumina HiSeq2000. Concerning the study's data processing: Raw data were processed with SOAPnuke, discarding reads with adapters, uncalled bases, mean Phred below 15, or no exact constant-primer or identifier match. High-quality paired reads were merged with COPE v1.2.5, and unique nucleotide sequences were defined as clonotypes. MiTCR v1.1 was used to align the clonotypes against IMGT TRBV, TRBD and TRBJ reference segments. The analysis included only V-J combinations with a frequency above 0.0001, which together covered around 99% of the repertoires. A TCS score was defined as the ratio between F50 (clonal expansion) and ExV (chaos), using BLOSUM62-based TCRdist between CDR3 peptides within each V-J. Welch's t-statistics and random forest reduced 450 to 600 V-J features to 13, which were used in a naive Bayes classifier (R e1071). TCRdb ran its own pipeline on the public reads, namely fastp trimming at Q25 and MiXCR clone calling, and kept in-frame beta chains. Rows are unified per CDR3 protein, each entry keeping the most common DNA and genes. TCRdb, not the original authors, processed these V and J calls. Across this sample there are roughly 500,000 distinct CDR3 sequences, with about 20% seen only once. 45% to 55% of the sample is in the top ten clones.

The sequence came from a woman in her seventies with Graves' ophthalmopathy. The sequence links TRBV12-3 or TRBV12-4 to TRBJ2-3, with the D gene uncertain. The source material was blood. The DNA sequence is TGTGCCAGCAGTTTGCTAGGGCTTACGCAGTATTTT. Its protein product is CASSLLGLTQYF.